One and the same sample provided the 18 T cell receptor beta chains below, sequenced in a study of read filtering for tumor transcriptome and immune sequencing. From roughly 400 ng of RNA, a library with molecular barcoded alpha/delta and beta/gamma adaptors was made. TCRdb redid the calling of the reads with MiXCR, one entry per CDR3 protein. This table holds more than 45,000 distinct CDR3 sequences, about 19% found once. Sequenced input: a population of CD138-negative cells sorted from bone marrow. Receptor source: a donor aged 40 or over with multiple myeloma.

This clonotype was seen at least ten times. V usage is TRBV29-1 and J usage is TRBJ2-3, with 7 positions matching TRBD2. The CDR3 is 11 residues long. Germline CDR1 SQVTM, CDR2 ANQGSEA. V was pared by 6 bases and J by 6 bases, with 3 bases of the junction left unmatched. The CDR3 sequence is CSVQLADTQYF. The CDR3 DNA sequence: TGCAGCGTGCAACTAGCGGATACGCAGTATTTT.

The V gene is TRBV7-2, the J gene TRBJ2-1; 8 bases are shared with TRBD2. The germline V gene encodes CDR1 SGHTA and CDR2 FQGNSA. With V trimmed by 1 base and J by 6 bases, 8 bases remained unmatched. The CDR3 contains 16 residues. CDR3 region: CASSLEGLAGINEQFF. CDR3 sequence (DNA): TGTGCCAGCAGCTTAGAGGGGCTAGCGGGTATCAATGAGCAGTTCTTC.

This clonotype was found many times. The chain links TRBV4-2 to TRBJ2-7; 9 bases fit TRBD2. Germline CDR1 LGHNA, CDR2 YNFKEQ. J was trimmed by 4 bases and V by 0 bases; bases with no gene match: 7. The CDR3 contains 16 residues. Here the CDR3 reads CASSQERTSGGYEQYF. CDR3 nucleotides: TGTGCCAGCAGCCAAGAGAGGACCAGCGGGGGGTACGAGCAGTACTTC.

This clonotype was observed at least ten times. J is TRBJ2-1 and V is TRBV7-8, with 7 bases fitting TRBD2. The CDR3 contains 14 residues. Germline CDR1 and CDR2: SGHVS and FQNEAQ. V gave up 5 bases and J gave up 2 bases; unmatched junction bases: 3. The CDR3 is CASSKGLTYNEQFF. The CDR3 nucleotides are TGTGCCAGCAGCAAGGGACTAACCTACAATGAGCAGTTCTTC.

In regard to this clonotype: A far larger clone is a single base away, which makes a read error likely. This chain connects TRBV7-3 to TRBJ2-1; 8 bases line up with TRBD1. Trimming cost V 3 bases and J 4 bases; bases outside gene matches: 5. The CDR3 is made up of 15 amino acids. The germline gives CDR1 SGHTA, CDR2 FQGTGA. The CDR3 spells CASSFRGPEYNEQFF. The DNA for the CDR3 is TGTGCCAGCAGCTTCAGGGGGCCGGAATACAATGAGCAGTTCTTC.

The table lists this clonotype with many counts. The chain uses TRBV6-1 and TRBJ2-5; maybe TRBD2 (7 bases). This CDR3 has 13 residues. V was cut by 5 bases and J by 10 bases, with 17 bases left in between. Germline CDR1 reads MNHNS; CDR2 reads SASEGT. The CDR3 DNA reads as TGTGCCAGCAGTCCGCGGGGGCTCCGGGTCCAGTACTTC. It specifies CASSPRGLRVQYF.

Ten or more counts support this clonotype. CDR3 in amino acids: CASSIGQGNSPLHF. CDR3 sequence (DNA): TGTGCCAGTAGTATCGGACAGGGGAATTCACCCCTCCACTTT. This chain connects TRBV19 to TRBJ1-6; 9 positions agree with TRBD1. The V segment lost 3 bases and the J segment 7 bases; nucleotides outside the gene matches: 1. Per the germline V gene, CDR1 is LNHDA and CDR2 is SQIVND (reference sequence). The CDR3 runs to 14 residues. Looking up the rest from reference TRBV19 and TRBJ1-6 gives the full variable domain: DGGITQSPKYLFRKEGQNVTLSCEQNLNHDAMYWYRQDPGQGLRLIYYSQIVNDFQKGDIAEGYSVSREKKESFPLTVTSAQKNPTAFYLCASSIGQGNSPLHFGNGTRLTVT.

At least ten counts were recorded for this clonotype. This rearrangement joins TRBV4-1 to TRBJ2-5; 10 positions match TRBD1. V shed 2 bases and J 5 bases; nucleotides not matched to a gene: 5. The CDR3 runs 15 residues. Germline-derived CDR1 and CDR2 are MGHRA and YSYEKL. CDR3 loop: CASSQSGQGWETQYF. DNA of the CDR3: TGCGCCAGCAGCCAATCGGGACAGGGGTGGGAGACCCAGTACTTC.

This clonotype was recorded many times. The genes are TRBV20-1 and TRBJ2-1; possible D gene TRBD1, 5 bases. The CDR3 has 15 amino acids. V lost 6 bases and J 6 bases, leaving 21 bases between the germline ends. Germline V gene data show CDR1 as DFQATT and CDR2 as SNEGSKA (reference sequence). CDR3 residues: CSAKHRMNKRNEQFF. CDR3 in DNA: TGCAGTGCCAAACACAGGATGAATAAACGCAATGAGCAGTTCTTC.

This clonotype was observed many times. The chain links TRBV10-3 to TRBJ2-7; 12 bases map to TRBD2. The CDR3 has 14 amino acids. Looked up from germline, CDR1 is ENHRY and CDR2 is SYGVKD. J gave up 7 bases and V 5 bases, and 6 bases lay outside the gene matches. The CDR3 protein is CAISNRLAGEEQYF. The CDR3 bases are TGTGCCATCAGTAACCGACTAGCGGGAGAGGAGCAGTACTTC.

This clonotype showed up many times. The rearrangement uses TRBV7-2 and TRBJ2-2; no clear D gene. The CDR3 totals 14 residues. V lost 5 bases, J lost 5 bases, and 12 bases lay in between. Germline V gene lookup returns CDR1 SGHTA and CDR2 FQGNSA. The CDR3 loop is CASSPPYQTGELFF. DNA for the CDR3: TGTGCCAGCAGCCCACCTTACCAGACCGGGGAGCTGTTTTTT.

This clonotype was detected only a few times. This may arise from a read error, as a much more abundant clone is one base away. Likely a read error: the CDR3 ends without its conserved phenylalanine or tryptophan. The chain couples TRBV29-1 to TRBJ1-1; D unclear. This CDR3 is built from 15 residues. Germline CDR1 and CDR2: SQVTM and ANQGSEA. Trimming cost V 5 bases and J 2 bases, with 18 bases left between them. The CDR3 sequence: CSVTASLQINTEAFI. The CDR3 nucleotides read TGCAGCGTTACAGCCAGCCTCCAGATTAACACTGAAGCTTTCATT.

This clonotype was found a few times. The junction shows a germline mismatch at one end, possibly a read error. The chain recombines TRBV5-1 with TRBJ2-3; D not certain. CDR1 SGHRS and CDR2 YFSETQ come from the germline V gene. The CDR3 spans 13 residues. The CDR3 DNA follows: TGCGTCAGCAGCTTTACTTCCTCAGATACGCAGTATTTT. It translates to CVSSFTSSDTQYF. The full variable domain, with the rest looked up from reference TRBV5-1 and TRBJ2-3, is KAGVTQTPRYLIKTRGQQVTLSCSPISGHRSVSWYQQTPGQGLQFLFEYFSETQRNKGNFPGRFSGRQFSNSRSEMNVSTLELGDSALYLCVSSFTSSDTQYFGPGTRLTVL.

A remark on this clonotype: A far bigger clonotype differs at one base, so this is likely a read error. The chain is built from TRBV12-3 or TRBV12-4 and TRBJ2-1; D ambiguous. The CDR3 is 18 residues long. Here the CDR3 DNA reads TGTGCCAGCAGTCCCTCATGGATCCTTACATTACAAGAATATGAGCTGTTCTTC. Translating it yields CASSPSWILTLQEYELFF.

This clonotype was observed a few times. The DNA of the CDR3 is TGCGCCAGCAGCTTGAATTCGGTGTCCTACGAGCAGTACTTC. This encodes CASSLNSVSYEQYF. The gene calls are TRBV5-1 and TRBJ2-7, with D unresolved. Germline values: CDR1 SGHRS, CDR2 YFSETQ. This CDR3 region has 14 residues. The V end was cut by 1 base, the J end by 1 base, with 9 bases between.

This clonotype was recorded many times. This rearrangement joins TRBV18 to TRBJ2-3; 10 nucleotides match TRBD2. The J segment lost 2 bases and the V segment lost 2 bases, leaving 4 bases of the junction unmatched. Per germline, CDR1 KGHSH and CDR2 LQKENI. The CDR3 runs to 16 residues. CDR3 DNA: TGTGCCAGCTCACCAGGGACTAGCGTTACCACAGATACGCAGTATTTT. Its protein product is CASSPGTSVTTDTQYF.

Ten or more counts support this clonotype. The chain is built from TRBV19 and TRBJ1-4; D gene unclear. The CDR3 runs to 12 residues. The V end lost 3 bases, the J end lost 7 bases, and 6 bases lay between the germline ends. The germline V gene encodes CDR1 LNHDA and CDR2 SQIVND (reference sequence). Here the CDR3 DNA reads TGTGCCAGTAGTATCTTTCGTGAAAAACTGTTTTTT. It is translated as CASSIFREKLFF.

This clonotype was detected many times. The rearrangement uses TRBV9 and TRBJ2-5; 13 nucleotides line up with TRBD2. Germline loops: CDR1 SGDLS, CDR2 YYNGEE. This CDR3 has 18 residues. The ends lost 0 bases at V and 2 bases at J; junction bases unmatched: 7. The CDR3 nucleotides read TGTGCCAGCAGCGTAGAAACTAGCGGGAGGGCGCGTCAAGAGACCCAGTACTTC. Residues: CASSVETSGRARQETQYF.